These 32 T cell receptor beta chains were sequenced from one sample in a study of blood T cell repertoires in COVID-19. Here immunoSEQ multiplex PCR was the method, and the copy in TCRdb shows in-frame clones only, minus some. This sample has 70,000 to 100,000 clones, with around 90% found just once. The material sequenced was peripheral blood. The receptors come from a woman aged 60-75 years with COVID-19, enrolled during active disease.

The chain combines TRBV3-1 (or the pseudogene TRBV3-2) with TRBJ2-3; no clear D gene. Trimming removed 3 bases from V and 10 bases from J, with 17 bases in between. The CDR3 has 14 amino acids. From germline, CDR1 is LGHDT and CDR2 YNNKEL (reference sequence). The CDR3 region has the DNA TGTGCCAGCAGCCAGTACTTCGACAAGGCCGCGCAGTATTTT. Protein product: CASSQYFDKAAQYF.

The chain links TRBV7-2 to TRBJ2-3; TRBD2 agrees at 11 bases. Unmatched junction bases numbered 12, after V lost 2 bases and J lost 2 bases. Germline V gene data show CDR1 as SGHTA and CDR2 as FQGNSA. This CDR3 has 19 amino acids. The CDR3 is CASSLWFLTSGVNTDTQYF. In DNA, the CDR3 is TGTGCCAGCAGCTTATGGTTTCTGACTAGCGGGGTAAACACAGATACGCAGTATTTT.

CDR3 coding DNA: TGTGCCAGCACGAACCTGGACAGGTTGGACCTACCCCTCCACTTT. The encoded protein is CASTNLDRLDLPLHF. The V gene is TRBV28, the J gene TRBJ1-6, with 7 bases that match TRBD1. Trimming at V came to 7 bases and at J to 12 bases, leaving 15 bases not matched to a gene. The germline CDR1 and CDR2 sequences are MDHEN and SYDVKM. The CDR3 sequence is 15 residues long.

J is TRBJ2-3 and V is TRBV28; 11 bases map to TRBD2. The CDR3 covers 15 residues. J was trimmed by 6 bases and V by 5 bases; bases with no gene match: 7. From germline, CDR1 is MDHEN and CDR2 SYDVKM. CDR3 coding DNA: TGTGCCAGCAGTCTTAGCGGGGGGGCCAGGGATACGCAGTATTTT. Protein: CASSLSGGARDTQYF.

This CDR3 reads CASSEQGADTQYF. The CDR3 DNA reads TGTGCCAGCAGTGAACAGGGCGCAGATACGCAGTATTTT. The chain employs TRBV2 and TRBJ2-3, with a weak D call TRBD1 (5 bases). Trimming cost V 2 bases and J 4 bases, with 7 bases left between them. Germline loops: CDR1 SNHLY, CDR2 FYNNEI. The CDR3 contains 13 residues.

J is TRBJ2-3 and V is TRBV10-1; 9 bases match TRBD2. The CDR3 has 15 amino acids. Germline V gene lookup returns CDR1 WNHNN and CDR2 SYGVQD (reference sequence). The junction had 11 bases not matched to a gene; V was cut back by 10 bases and J by 3 bases. The CDR3 loop is CAIRATSGWTDTQYF. The CDR3 coding sequence is TGCGCCATCAGGGCGACTAGCGGCTGGACAGATACGCAGTATTTT.

This chain uses TRBV18 with TRBJ2-1; possible D gene TRBD2, 5 bases. Germline lookup yields CDR1 KGHSH and CDR2 LQKENI. The ends were cut back, 2 bases at V and 0 bases at J, with 8 bases in the middle. This CDR3 has 15 residues. The CDR3 nucleotides are TGTGCCAGCTCACCAACGGGGATCTCCTACAATGAGCAGTTCTTC. Amino acids: CASSPTGISYNEQFF.

This chain uses TRBV5-1 with TRBJ2-1; 10 bases match TRBD1. With V trimmed by 9 bases and J by 8 bases, 5 bases remained unmatched. The CDR3 runs to 12 residues. Germline V gene lookup returns CDR1 SGHRS and CDR2 YFSETQ. CDR3 in DNA: TGCGCCACCAGGACAGGGGGAGATGAGCAGTTCTTC. The encoded protein is CATRTGGDEQFF.

This clone was detected only a few times. V is TRBV6-5 and J is TRBJ1-5; a possible D gene is TRBD1 (5 bases). This CDR3 is 16 amino acids long. The germline V gene encodes CDR1 MNHEY and CDR2 SVGAGI. The V and J ends lost 0 bases and 1 base respectively, with 10 bases between them. The CDR3 coding sequence is TGTGCCAGCAGTTACTCCAGGGCCCAGAGCAATCAGCCCCAGCATTTT. This encodes CASSYSRAQSNQPQHF.

J is TRBJ2-3 and V is TRBV7-9; a possible D gene is TRBD2 (6 bases). Trimming removed 4 bases at V and 0 bases at J, with 8 bases between. The V gene's germline CDR1 is SEHNR and CDR2 FQNEAQ (reference sequence). The CDR3 has 14 amino acids. In DNA, the CDR3 is TGTGCCAGCAGCTCGGGACTGAGCACAGATACGCAGTATTTT. Translated: CASSSGLSTDTQYF.

The rearrangement joins TRBV5-4 to TRBJ1-1; D gene unclear. Germline V gene lookup returns CDR1 SGHNT and CDR2 YYREEE (reference sequence). This CDR3 is built from 14 residues. V was pared by 3 bases and J by 3 bases, with 12 bases between. The DNA for the CDR3 is TGTGCCAGCAGCTCGAGAGGCGGATACACTGAAGCTTTCTTT. This gives the protein CASSSRGGYTEAFF.

Here the CDR3 DNA reads TGTGCCAGCAGTGTCACCGGGACAGCAGACTACACCTTC. It encodes CASSVTGTADYTF. The rearrangement joins TRBV25-1 to TRBJ1-2, with TRBD1 matching 7 bases. The CDR3 is 13 amino acids. In germline, CDR1 is MGHDK, CDR2 SYGVNS. The junction had 9 bases not matched to a gene; V was cut back by 4 bases and J by 10 bases.

This sequence joins TRBV6-2 or TRBV6-3 and TRBJ2-7; D gene uncertain. This CDR3 has 14 amino acids. Germline V gene data show CDR1 as MNHEY and CDR2 as SVGEGT. The V gene lost 5 bases and the J gene lost 2 bases, with 13 bases spanning the gap. The CDR3 bases are TGTGCCAGCAGTCGCAGCCTAGTTACCTACGAGCAGTACTTC. It is translated as CASSRSLVTYEQYF.

This clone was detected once. The chain links TRBV7-2 to TRBJ2-4, with D perhaps matching TRBD2 (5 bases). The CDR3 loop spans 13 amino acids. V gave up 1 base and J gave up 6 bases, with 7 bases separating them. Germline CDR1 SGHTA, CDR2 FQGNSA. This CDR3 is CASSLERRNIQYF. CDR3 bases: TGTGCCAGCAGCTTAGAGCGGAGAAACATTCAGTACTTC.

This chain uses TRBV7-2 with TRBJ2-2, with D unclear. The CDR3 extends over 14 amino acids. V lost 3 bases and J lost 0, with 5 bases in between. The V gene's germline CDR1 is SGHTA and CDR2 FQGNSA. CDR3 residues: CASSFFANTGELFF. The CDR3 DNA follows: TGTGCCAGCAGCTTTTTCGCGAACACCGGGGAGCTGTTTTTT.

This clone turned up a few times. J is TRBJ2-3 and V is TRBV19, with D perhaps matching TRBD1 (5 bases). V lost 7 bases and J lost 5, with 13 bases in between. This CDR3 has 13 amino acids. Per the germline V gene, CDR1 is LNHDA and CDR2 is SQIVND (reference sequence). CDR3 sequence reads: CASKPGIVDTQYF. DNA of the CDR3: TGTGCCAGTAAGCCAGGGATTGTAGATACGCAGTATTTT.

The chain links TRBV18 to TRBJ2-2; 8 nucleotides align to TRBD1. After removal of 3 bases from V and 0 bases from J, the junction contained 0 bases not matched to a gene. This CDR3 has 15 amino acids. Per the germline V gene, CDR1 is KGHSH and CDR2 is LQKENI. The CDR3 DNA reads as TGTGCCAGCTCACCGGGACAGGCGAACACCGGGGAGCTGTTTTTT. Protein sequence: CASSPGQANTGELFF.

This clone was seen just once. V is TRBV6-6 and J is TRBJ2-5, with 11 bases aligning to TRBD2. Germline assignment: CDR1 MNHNY and CDR2 SVGAGI (reference sequence). The CDR3 runs to 14 residues. V trimming: 6 bases; J trimming: 5 bases; junction bases outside the gene matches: 5. The CDR3 loop reads CASRELAGVETQYF. Here the CDR3 DNA reads TGTGCCAGCAGGGAACTAGCGGGGGTGGAGACCCAGTACTTC.

The chain is built from TRBV30 and TRBJ2-7; 14 bases are shared with TRBD2. CDR1 and CDR2 from the germline V gene are GTSNPN and SVGIG (reference sequence). With 2 bases clipped from V and 6 bases from J, the junction kept 6 bases outside the gene matches. The CDR3 covers 15 residues. The DNA of the CDR3 is TGTGCCTGGAGTCGTGGGACTAGCGGGGGTTCCGAGCAGTACTTC. Residues: CAWSRGTSGGSEQYF.

The chain employs TRBV18 and TRBJ2-2, with TRBD2 as a possible D gene (5 bases). The germline gives CDR1 KGHSH, CDR2 LQKENI. The CDR3 runs 16 residues. With 2 bases removed from V and 5 bases from J, the gap between germline ends came to 15 bases. The CDR3 coding sequence is TGTGCCAGCTCACCAATTTCGGCTGGCGGGACCGGGGAGCTGTTTTTT. Protein sequence: CASSPISAGGTGELFF.

The chain combines TRBV19 with TRBJ2-3, with TRBD2 identical over 12 bases. With V trimmed by 3 bases and J by 2 bases, 6 bases remained unmatched. Per the germline V gene, CDR1 is LNHDA and CDR2 is SQIVND (reference sequence). The CDR3 totals 17 residues. In DNA, the CDR3 is TGTGCCAGTAGTATCGAGACTAGCGGGGGAATCACAGATACGCAGTATTTT. Protein product: CASSIETSGGITDTQYF.

In DNA, the CDR3 is TGTGCCAGCAGTAACGGGGGAGGCTACACCTTC. Residues: CASSNGGGYTF. V and J are TRBV3-1 (or the pseudogene TRBV3-2) and TRBJ1-2; D perhaps matches TRBD1 (5 bases). Germline values: CDR1 LGHDT, CDR2 YNNKEL (reference sequence). CDR3 length: 11 amino acids. V dropped 6 bases and J dropped 8 bases, with 10 bases sitting between them.

This chain connects TRBV19 to TRBJ2-2; 9 bases line up with TRBD1. The V and J ends lost 3 bases and 0 bases, in that order; junction bases with no gene match: 11. The germline V gene encodes CDR1 LNHDA and CDR2 SQIVND (reference sequence). The CDR3 loop spans 19 amino acids. Here the CDR3 reads CASSINGQGRGSNTGELFF. Written as DNA, the CDR3 is TGTGCCAGTAGTATCAACGGACAGGGGCGAGGATCGAACACCGGGGAGCTGTTTTTT.

V gene TRBV6-2 or TRBV6-3 combines with J gene TRBJ1-2, with 9 bases fitting TRBD1. Germline V gene data show CDR1 as MNHEY and CDR2 as SVGEGT. With 0 bases clipped from V and 6 bases from J, the junction kept 8 bases outside the gene matches. The CDR3 is 16 amino acids. The CDR3 sequence: CASSYSLYRGLHGYTF. As DNA, the CDR3 is TGTGCCAGCAGTTACTCGTTGTACAGGGGGCTGCATGGCTACACCTTC.

The CDR3, as DNA: TGTGCCAGCATCAAGGGCTGGGAGGACACCGGGGAGCTGTTTTTT. It specifies CASIKGWEDTGELFF. This chain uses TRBV6-6 with TRBJ2-2, with D maybe TRBD2 (6 bases). Germline V gives CDR1 MNHNY, CDR2 SVGAGI (reference sequence). Trimming took off 7 bases at V and 3 bases at J, with 15 bases between the two ends. This CDR3 is 15 amino acids long.

The chain joins TRBV7-9 to TRBJ2-5; unclear D gene. The CDR3 extends over 13 amino acids. With 1 base removed from V and 5 bases from J, the gap between germline ends came to 8 bases. The germline CDR1 and CDR2 sequences are SEHNR and FQNEAQ (reference sequence). The CDR3 DNA reads TGTGCCAGCAGCTTAGGACAACGTGAGACCCAGTACTTC. Protein: CASSLGQRETQYF.

The J gene is TRBJ2-7, the V gene TRBV5-5, with 10 bases identical to TRBD2. CDR1 is SGHKS, CDR2 YYEKEE, per germline (reference sequence). This CDR3 has 17 residues. V lost 0 bases to trimming and J lost 3 bases; unmatched junction nucleotides: 9. CDR3 residues: CASSLGYSGGPSYEQYF. CDR3 nucleotides: TGTGCCAGCAGCTTGGGTTATAGCGGGGGGCCCAGCTACGAGCAGTACTTC.

This clone showed up just once. V gene TRBV28 combines with J gene TRBJ1-2; unclear D gene. The germline gives CDR1 MDHEN, CDR2 SYDVKM. V shed 3 bases and J shed 5 bases, with 7 bases lying between them. This CDR3 is 12 amino acids long. The CDR3: CASSFSGYGYTF. The CDR3 DNA is TGTGCCAGCAGTTTTTCGGGGTATGGCTACACCTTC.

This clone was counted a single time. The chain is built from TRBV28 and TRBJ1-6, with D unresolved. The V and J ends lost 6 bases and 13 bases respectively, with 13 bases between them. The CDR3 sequence is 12 residues long. Germline-derived CDR1 and CDR2 are MDHEN and SYDVKM. The chain's CDR3 is CASRPGGEPLHF. The DNA of the CDR3 is TGTGCCAGCAGGCCCGGCGGGGAGCCCCTCCACTTT.

This clone was recorded only once. The chain combines TRBV28 with TRBJ1-1, with D perhaps TRBD1 (5 bases). V lost 8 bases to trimming and J lost 11 bases, with 24 bases between them. The germline V gene encodes CDR1 MDHEN and CDR2 SYDVKM. The CDR3 runs to 14 residues. The CDR3 is CASGLGGTPVLAFF. The CDR3 region has the DNA TGTGCCAGCGGACTTGGGGGGACCCCGGTCCTTGCTTTCTTT.

This sequence joins TRBV2 and TRBJ1-4; 9 bases map to TRBD1. Trimming at V came to 6 bases and at J to 5 bases, leaving 4 bases not matched to a gene. The germline gives CDR1 SNHLY, CDR2 FYNNEI. This CDR3 is 14 amino acids long. In DNA, the CDR3 is TGTGCCAGCAGGCCCGGACAGGGGAATGAAAAACTGTTTTTT. Translated, it gives CASRPGQGNEKLFF.

This chain connects TRBV28 to TRBJ1-4; D gene unclear. Germline lookup yields CDR1 MDHEN and CDR2 SYDVKM. This CDR3 is 14 amino acids long. With 6 bases removed from V and 6 bases from J, the gap between germline ends came to 14 bases. Here the CDR3 DNA reads TGTGCCAGCAGCCGGCCGGGTTCGGATGAAAAACTGTTTTTT. It encodes CASSRPGSDEKLFF.